A single sample gave rise to the 2 T cell receptor beta chains below, sequenced in a study of cytomegalovirus exposure and HLA in healthy donors. Primers: 60 Vbeta forward and 13 Jbeta reverse. Libraries were prepared by immunoSEQ multiplex PCR; TCRdb keeps only in-frame clonotypes and omits some of them. There are 53,000 or so clones in the sample, with under 15% held by the top ten. Source material: PBMCs. All receptors come from a man younger than 35 in good health and CMV-seropositive.

The CDR3 region is CASSVGTGGSGANVLTF. For the CDR3, the DNA is TGCGCCAGCAGCGTCGGGACAGGGGGATCCGGGGCCAACGTCCTGACTTTC. This chain links TRBV5-1 with TRBJ2-6; 11 bases map to TRBD1. From germline, CDR1 is SGHRS and CDR2 YFSETQ. Trimming cost V 4 bases and J 4 bases; bases outside gene matches: 7. The CDR3 sequence is 17 residues long.

The V and J genes are TRBV4-2 and TRBJ1-2; D unclear. Germline CDR1 LGHNA, CDR2 YNFKEQ. The V end was cut by 4 bases, the J end by 6 bases, with 12 bases between. The length of the CDR3 is 13 residues. The CDR3 DNA follows: TGTGCCAGCAGCCTCGCTAGCATGGATGGCTACACCTTC. It encodes CASSLASMDGYTF.